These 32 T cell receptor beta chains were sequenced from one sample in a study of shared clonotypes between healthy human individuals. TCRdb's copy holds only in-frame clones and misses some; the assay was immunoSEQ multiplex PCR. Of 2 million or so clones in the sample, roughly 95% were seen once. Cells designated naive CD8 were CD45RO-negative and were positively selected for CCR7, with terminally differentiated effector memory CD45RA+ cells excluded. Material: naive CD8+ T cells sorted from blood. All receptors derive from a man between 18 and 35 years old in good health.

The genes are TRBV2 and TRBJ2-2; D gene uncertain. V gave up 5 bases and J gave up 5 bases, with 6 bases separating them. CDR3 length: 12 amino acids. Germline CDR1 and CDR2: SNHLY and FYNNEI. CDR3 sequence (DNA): TGTGCCAGCAGTCCCGGGACCGGGGAGCTGTTTTTT. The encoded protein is CASSPGTGELFF.

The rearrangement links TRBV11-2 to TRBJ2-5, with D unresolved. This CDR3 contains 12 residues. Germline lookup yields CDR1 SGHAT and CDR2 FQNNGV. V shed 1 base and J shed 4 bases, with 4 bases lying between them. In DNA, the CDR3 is TGTGCCAGCAGCTTAGTTTTAGAGACCCAGTACTTC. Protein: CASSLVLETQYF.

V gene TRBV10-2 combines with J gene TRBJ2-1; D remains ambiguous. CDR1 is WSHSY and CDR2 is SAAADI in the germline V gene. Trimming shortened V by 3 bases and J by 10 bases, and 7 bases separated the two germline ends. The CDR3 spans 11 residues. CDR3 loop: CASSDVAEQFF. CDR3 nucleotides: TGCGCCAGCAGTGATGTGGCGGAGCAGTTCTTC.

The CDR3 region has the DNA TGTGCCAGCAGTCCCGGGACAGTTCTCTACGAGCAGTACTTC. This encodes CASSPGTVLYEQYF. The V call is TRBV27, the J call TRBJ2-7; 7 bases map to TRBD1. Germline assignment: CDR1 MNHEY and CDR2 SMNVEV (reference sequence). This CDR3 has 14 amino acids. The J segment lost 3 bases and the V segment lost 5 bases, leaving 7 bases of the junction unmatched.

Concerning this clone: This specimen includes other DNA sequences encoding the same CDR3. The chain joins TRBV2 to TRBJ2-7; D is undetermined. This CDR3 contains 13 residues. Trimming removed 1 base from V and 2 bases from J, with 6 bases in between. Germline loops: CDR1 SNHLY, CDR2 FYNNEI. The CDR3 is CASSEGAPYEQYF. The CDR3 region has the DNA TGTGCCAGCAGTGAAGGGGCCCCCTACGAGCAGTACTTC.

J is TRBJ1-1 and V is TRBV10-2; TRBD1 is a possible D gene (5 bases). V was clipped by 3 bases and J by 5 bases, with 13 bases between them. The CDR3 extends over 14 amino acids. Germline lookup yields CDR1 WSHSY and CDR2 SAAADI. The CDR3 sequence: CASSDRVGRTEAFF. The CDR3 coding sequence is TGCGCCAGCAGTGACAGGGTAGGTCGGACTGAAGCTTTCTTT.

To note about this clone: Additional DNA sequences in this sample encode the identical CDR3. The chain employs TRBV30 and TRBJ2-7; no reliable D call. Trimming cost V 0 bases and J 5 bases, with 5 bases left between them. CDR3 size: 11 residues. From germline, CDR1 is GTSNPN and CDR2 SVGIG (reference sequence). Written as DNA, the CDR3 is TGTGCCTGGAGTGTTGTCAACGAGCAGTACTTC. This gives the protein CAWSVVNEQYF.

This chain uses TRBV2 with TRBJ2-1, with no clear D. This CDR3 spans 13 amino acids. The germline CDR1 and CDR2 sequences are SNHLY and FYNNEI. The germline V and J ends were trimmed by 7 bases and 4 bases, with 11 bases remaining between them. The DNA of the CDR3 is TGTGCCAGCATCGCGGCACTGTACAATGAGCAGTTCTTC. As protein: CASIAALYNEQFF.

CDR3 nucleotide sequence: TGCGCCAGTGCGGACAGGGAGGGTCAGCCCCAGCATTTT. Its translation is CASADREGQPQHF. V is TRBV4-1 and J is TRBJ1-5; 8 positions agree with TRBD1. The J segment lost 6 bases and the V segment lost 9 bases, leaving 7 bases of the junction unmatched. Germline loops: CDR1 MGHRA, CDR2 YSYEKL. The CDR3 has 13 amino acids.

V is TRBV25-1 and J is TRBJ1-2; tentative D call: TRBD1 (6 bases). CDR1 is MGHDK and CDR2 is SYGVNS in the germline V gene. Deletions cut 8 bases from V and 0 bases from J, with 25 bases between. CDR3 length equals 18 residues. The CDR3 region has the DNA TGTGCCAGCGGCTTTCGAGGGCAAGGGGGAACGACTAACTATGGCTACACCTTC. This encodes CASGFRGQGGTTNYGYTF.

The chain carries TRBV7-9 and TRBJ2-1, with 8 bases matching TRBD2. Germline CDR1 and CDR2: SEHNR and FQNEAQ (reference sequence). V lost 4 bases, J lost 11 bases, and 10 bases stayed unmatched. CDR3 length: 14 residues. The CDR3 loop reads CASSSPSGGYQQFF. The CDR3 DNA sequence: TGTGCCAGCAGCTCCCCCAGCGGGGGATATCAGCAGTTCTTC.

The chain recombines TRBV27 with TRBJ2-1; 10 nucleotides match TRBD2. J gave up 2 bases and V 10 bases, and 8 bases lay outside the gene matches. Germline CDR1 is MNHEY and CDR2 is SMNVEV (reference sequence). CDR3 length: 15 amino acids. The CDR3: CATGGGLAPYNEQFF. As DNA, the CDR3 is TGTGCCACGGGTGGGGGACTAGCGCCCTACAATGAGCAGTTCTTC.

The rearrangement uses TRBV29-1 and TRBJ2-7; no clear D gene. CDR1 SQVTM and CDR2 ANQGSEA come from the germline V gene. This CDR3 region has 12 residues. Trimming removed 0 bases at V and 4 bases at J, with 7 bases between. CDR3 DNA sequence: TGCAGCGTTGAAGATATGTCTTACGAGCAGTACTTC. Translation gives CSVEDMSYEQYF.

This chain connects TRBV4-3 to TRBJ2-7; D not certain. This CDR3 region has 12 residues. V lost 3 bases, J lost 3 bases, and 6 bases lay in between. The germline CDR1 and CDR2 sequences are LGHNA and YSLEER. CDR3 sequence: CASSQGIYEQYF. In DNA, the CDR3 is TGCGCCAGCAGCCAGGGGATCTACGAGCAGTACTTC.

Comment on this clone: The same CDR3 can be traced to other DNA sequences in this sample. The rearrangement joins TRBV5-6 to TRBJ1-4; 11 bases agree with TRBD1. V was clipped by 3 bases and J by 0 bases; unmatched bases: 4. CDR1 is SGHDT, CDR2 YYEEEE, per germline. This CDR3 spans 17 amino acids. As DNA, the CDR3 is TGTGCCAGCAGCTCGCCGGGACAGGGGGCAACTAATGAAAAACTGTTTTTT. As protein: CASSSPGQGATNEKLFF.

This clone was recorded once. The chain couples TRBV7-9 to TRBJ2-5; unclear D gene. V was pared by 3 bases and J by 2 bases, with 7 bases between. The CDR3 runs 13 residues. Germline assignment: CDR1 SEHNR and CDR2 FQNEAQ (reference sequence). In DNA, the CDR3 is TGTGCCAGCAGCTTCCCAGTACAAGAGACCCAGTACTTC. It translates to CASSFPVQETQYF.

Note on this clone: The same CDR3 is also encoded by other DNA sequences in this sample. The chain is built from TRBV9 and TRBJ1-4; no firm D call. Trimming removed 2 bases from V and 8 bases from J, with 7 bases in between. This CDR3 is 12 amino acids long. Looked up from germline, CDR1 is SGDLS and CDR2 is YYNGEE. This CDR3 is CASSVGDEKLFF. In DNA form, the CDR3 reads TGTGCCAGCAGCGTGGGCGACGAAAAACTGTTTTTT.

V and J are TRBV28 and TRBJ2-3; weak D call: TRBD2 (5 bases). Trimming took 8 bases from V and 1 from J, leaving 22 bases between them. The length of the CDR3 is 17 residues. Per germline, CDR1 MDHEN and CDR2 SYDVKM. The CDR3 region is CASSGGQAMRGTDTQYF. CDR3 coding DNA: TGTGCCAGCTCCGGAGGCCAGGCCATGCGGGGCACAGATACGCAGTATTTT.

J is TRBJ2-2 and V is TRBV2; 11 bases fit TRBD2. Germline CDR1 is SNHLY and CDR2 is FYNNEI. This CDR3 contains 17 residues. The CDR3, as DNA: TGTGCATCTTTACTGGGGACTAGCGGCCCCAACACCGGGGAGCTGTTTTTT. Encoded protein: CASLLGTSGPNTGELFF.

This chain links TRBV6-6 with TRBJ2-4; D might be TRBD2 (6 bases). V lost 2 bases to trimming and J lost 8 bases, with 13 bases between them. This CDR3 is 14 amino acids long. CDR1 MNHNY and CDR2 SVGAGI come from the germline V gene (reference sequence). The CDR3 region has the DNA TGTGCCAGCAGTTACGGGAACGGGGGACACATTCAGTACTTC. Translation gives CASSYGNGGHIQYF.

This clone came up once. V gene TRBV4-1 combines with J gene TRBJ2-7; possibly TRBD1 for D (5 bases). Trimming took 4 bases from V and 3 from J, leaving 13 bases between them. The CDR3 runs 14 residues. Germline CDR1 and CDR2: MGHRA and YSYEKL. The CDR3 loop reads CASSRLETGYEQYF. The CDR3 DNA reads TGCGCCAGCAGCCGACTGGAAACAGGCTACGAGCAGTACTTC.

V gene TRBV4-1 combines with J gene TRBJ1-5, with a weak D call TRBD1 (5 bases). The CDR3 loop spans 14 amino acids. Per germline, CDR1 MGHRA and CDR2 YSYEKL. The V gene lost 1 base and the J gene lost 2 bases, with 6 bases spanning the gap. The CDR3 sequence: CASSQGDRNQPQHF. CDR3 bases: TGCGCCAGCAGCCAAGGGGACCGCAATCAGCCCCAGCATTTT.

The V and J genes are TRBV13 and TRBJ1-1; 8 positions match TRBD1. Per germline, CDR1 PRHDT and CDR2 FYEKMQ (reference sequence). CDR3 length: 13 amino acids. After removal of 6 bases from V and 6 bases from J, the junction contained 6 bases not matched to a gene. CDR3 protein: CASRFDRGAEAFF. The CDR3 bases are TGTGCCAGCAGGTTTGACAGGGGTGCTGAAGCTTTCTTT.

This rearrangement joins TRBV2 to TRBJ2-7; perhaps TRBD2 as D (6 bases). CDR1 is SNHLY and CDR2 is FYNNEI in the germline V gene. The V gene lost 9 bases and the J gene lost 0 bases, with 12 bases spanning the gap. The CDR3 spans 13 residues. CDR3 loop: CARSGLSSYEQYF. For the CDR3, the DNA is TGTGCCAGATCGGGACTCTCCTCCTACGAGCAGTACTTC.

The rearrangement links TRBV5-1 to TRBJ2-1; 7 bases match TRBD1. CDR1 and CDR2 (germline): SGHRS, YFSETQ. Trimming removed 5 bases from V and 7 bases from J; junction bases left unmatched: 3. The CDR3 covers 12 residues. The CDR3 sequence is CASRNRGNEQFF. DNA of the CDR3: TGCGCCAGCAGGAACAGGGGAAATGAGCAGTTCTTC. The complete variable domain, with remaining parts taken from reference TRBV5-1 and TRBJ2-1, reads KAGVTQTPRYLIKTRGQQVTLSCSPISGHRSVSWYQQTPGQGLQFLFEYFSETQRNKGNFPGRFSGRQFSNSRSEMNVSTLELGDSALYLCASRNRGNEQFFGPGTRLTVL.

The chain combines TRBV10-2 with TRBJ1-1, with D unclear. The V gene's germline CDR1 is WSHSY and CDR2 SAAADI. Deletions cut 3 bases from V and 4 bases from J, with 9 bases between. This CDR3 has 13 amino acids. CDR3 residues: CASSDTGSTEAFF. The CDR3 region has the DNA TGCGCCAGCAGTGATACCGGGTCCACTGAAGCTTTCTTT.

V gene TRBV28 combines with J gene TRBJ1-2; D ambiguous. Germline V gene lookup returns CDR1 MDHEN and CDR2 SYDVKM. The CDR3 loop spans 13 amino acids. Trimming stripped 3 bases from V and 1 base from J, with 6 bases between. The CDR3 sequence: CASSFTGNYGYTF. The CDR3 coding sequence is TGTGCCAGCAGTTTCACTGGTAACTATGGCTACACCTTC.

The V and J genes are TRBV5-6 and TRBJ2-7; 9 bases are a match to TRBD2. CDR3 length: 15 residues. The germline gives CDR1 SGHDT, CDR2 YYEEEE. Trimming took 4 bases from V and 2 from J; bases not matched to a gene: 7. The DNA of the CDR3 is TGTGCCAGCAGCCTCGGGGCTAGCGGGACCTACGAGCAGTACTTC. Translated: CASSLGASGTYEQYF.

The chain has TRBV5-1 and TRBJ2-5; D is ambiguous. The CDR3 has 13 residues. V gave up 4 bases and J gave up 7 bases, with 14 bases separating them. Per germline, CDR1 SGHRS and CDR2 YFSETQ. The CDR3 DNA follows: TGCGCCAGCAGCCATCCGACCAACTGGACCCAGTACTTC. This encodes CASSHPTNWTQYF. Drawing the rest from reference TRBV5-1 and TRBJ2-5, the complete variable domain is KAGVTQTPRYLIKTRGQQVTLSCSPISGHRSVSWYQQTPGQGLQFLFEYFSETQRNKGNFPGRFSGRQFSNSRSEMNVSTLELGDSALYLCASSHPTNWTQYFGPGTRLLVL.

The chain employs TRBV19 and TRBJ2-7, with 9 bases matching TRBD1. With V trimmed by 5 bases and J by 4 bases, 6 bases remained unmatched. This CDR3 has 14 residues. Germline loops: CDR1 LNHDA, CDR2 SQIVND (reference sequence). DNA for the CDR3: TGTGCCAGTAGTGGGACAGGGAACGTTTACGAGCAGTACTTC. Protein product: CASSGTGNVYEQYF.

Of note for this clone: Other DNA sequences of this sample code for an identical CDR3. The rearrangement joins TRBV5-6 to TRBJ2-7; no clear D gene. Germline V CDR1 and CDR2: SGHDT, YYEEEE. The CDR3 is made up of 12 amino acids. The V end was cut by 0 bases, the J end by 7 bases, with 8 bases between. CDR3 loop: CASSLGLGEQYF. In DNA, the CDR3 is TGTGCCAGCAGCTTGGGTTTGGGAGAGCAGTACTTC.

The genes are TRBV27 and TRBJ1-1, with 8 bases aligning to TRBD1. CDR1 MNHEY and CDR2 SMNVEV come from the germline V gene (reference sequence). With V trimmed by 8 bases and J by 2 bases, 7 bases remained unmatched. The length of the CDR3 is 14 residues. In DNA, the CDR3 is TGTGCCAGCTGCATGACAGGGGCAAACACTGAAGCTTTCTTT. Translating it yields CASCMTGANTEAFF.